The 22 T cell receptor beta chains below all came from one sample that was sequenced in a study of somatic mutations in cytotoxic T cells in rheumatoid arthritis. Profiling relied on immunoSEQ multiplex PCR, and the TCRdb table lists in-frame clones only, not all of them. This table has about 16,000 clones, approximately 80% appearing once. Sequenced sample: CD8+ T cells sorted from blood. These receptors were taken from an adult with rheumatoid arthritis.

This clone was counted between two and nine times. The rearrangement joins TRBV27 to TRBJ1-2; D is perhaps TRBD1 (6 bases). The CDR3 runs 15 residues. CDR1 MNHEY and CDR2 SMNVEV come from the germline V gene (reference sequence). The germline V and J ends were trimmed by 0 bases and 4 bases, with 12 bases remaining between them. CDR3 nucleotide sequence: TGTGCCAGCAGTTTATCTGGACAGACCTTCTATGGCTACACCTTC. Amino acid sequence: CASSLSGQTFYGYTF.

The chain carries TRBV27 and TRBJ1-1; tentative D call: TRBD1 (6 bases). Germline V gene data show CDR1 as MNHEY and CDR2 as SMNVEV (reference sequence). The CDR3 spans 14 residues. Trimming removed 2 bases at V and 7 bases at J, with 14 bases between. Here the CDR3 reads CASSLNRVTNEAFF. The CDR3 region has the DNA TGTGCCAGCAGTTTAAACAGGGTTACTAATGAAGCTTTCTTT.

This rearrangement joins TRBV28 to TRBJ1-1; D is undetermined. Germline CDR1 is MDHEN and CDR2 is SYDVKM. The CDR3 covers 14 residues. Between the trimmed V and J ends, which lost 6 bases and 1 base, there was a span of 12 bases. CDR3: CASRVKVGNTEAFF. CDR3 coding DNA: TGTGCCAGCAGGGTGAAAGTAGGGAACACTGAAGCTTTCTTT.

This sequence joins TRBV4-1 and TRBJ1-2, with 7 bases matching TRBD1. Looked up from germline, CDR1 is MGHRA and CDR2 is YSYEKL. V was clipped by 1 base and J by 5 bases; unmatched bases: 4. The CDR3 totals 14 residues. In nucleotides, the CDR3 is TGCGCCAGCAGCCAAGGGGAGGGGGCGTATGGCTACACCTTC. Protein sequence: CASSQGEGAYGYTF.

CDR3 sequence reads: CASSPRGGQVYEQYF. The CDR3 bases are TGTGCCAGCAGCCCGAGGGGGGGTCAGGTTTACGAGCAGTACTTC. This sequence joins TRBV7-2 and TRBJ2-7, with D possibly TRBD2 on 7 matching bases. V dropped 5 bases and J dropped 4 bases, with 18 bases sitting between them. The germline V gene encodes CDR1 SGHTA and CDR2 FQGNSA. The CDR3 extends over 15 amino acids.

J is TRBJ2-5 and V is TRBV23-1; 9 positions match TRBD2. TRBV23-1 is treated as an ORF (open reading frame) with a function not yet certain. The CDR3 runs 17 residues. J gave up 4 bases and V 2 bases, and 11 bases lay outside the gene matches. The CDR3 loop reads CASSQPPGLAPSETQYF. The CDR3 nucleotides read TGCGCCAGCAGTCAACCTCCTGGACTAGCGCCGTCAGAGACCCAGTACTTC.

The chain carries TRBV7-9 and TRBJ1-2; 7 nucleotides match TRBD1. V was pared by 4 bases and J by 7 bases, with 3 bases of the junction left unmatched. CDR1 and CDR2 (germline): SEHNR, FQNEAQ (reference sequence). CDR3 length equals 12 residues. For the CDR3, the DNA is TGTGCCAGCAGCTCAGGGGGACCTGGCTACACCTTC. Encoded protein: CASSSGGPGYTF.

The CDR3 nucleotides are TGCGCCAGCAGCCAAGAGGAGCTAGCGGGGGGGCTAGATACGCAGTATTTT. Protein: CASSQEELAGGLDTQYF. The rearrangement links TRBV4-1 to TRBJ2-3; 12 bases align to TRBD2. V shed 0 bases and J 5 bases; nucleotides not matched to a gene: 6. CDR1 is MGHRA, CDR2 YSYEKL, per germline. The CDR3 is 17 amino acids.

The rearrangement links TRBV6-4 to TRBJ2-1; TRBD2 matches at 11 bases. CDR1 and CDR2 (germline): MRHNA, SNTAGT. V shed 3 bases, J shed 7 bases, and the junction held 5 bases outside the gene matches. The CDR3 extends over 15 amino acids. The CDR3 spells CASSESSGGGNEQFF. The DNA for the CDR3 is TGTGCCAGCAGTGAAAGTAGCGGGGGGGGAAATGAGCAGTTCTTC.

This clone appeared a single time. The CDR3 DNA reads TGTGCCAGCAGCTCAGGACTAGCCTACTACAATGAGCAGTTCTTC. This sequence encodes CASSSGLAYYNEQFF. The J gene is TRBJ2-1, the V gene TRBV11-2, with TRBD2 matching over 8 bases. CDR1 is SGHAT and CDR2 is FQNNGV in the germline V gene. V was clipped by 4 bases and J by 3 bases; unmatched bases: 5. The CDR3 consists of 15 residues.

J is TRBJ1-2 and V is TRBV28; D not resolved. The CDR3 covers 17 residues. Between the trimmed V and J ends, which lost 6 bases and 3 bases, there was a span of 23 bases. Germline CDR1 reads MDHEN; CDR2 reads SYDVKM. The CDR3 here is CASSPRGGRGFYYGYTF. The CDR3 nucleotides read TGTGCCAGCAGCCCAAGAGGAGGGAGAGGTTTCTACTATGGCTACACCTTC.

This clone has only a few counts. The V call is TRBV7-9, the J call TRBJ1-1; 7 nucleotides match TRBD1. Germline V gene data show CDR1 as SEHNR and CDR2 as FQNEAQ (reference sequence). The CDR3 runs to 17 residues. Germline trimming cut 1 base from V and 4 bases from J; bases unmatched to any gene: 12. CDR3 DNA sequence: TGTGCCAGCAGCTTAGTCCGTCGACAGGGATCGGGCACTGAAGCTTTCTTT. Amino acid sequence: CASSLVRRQGSGTEAFF.

This clone is a singleton in its sample. The rearrangement uses TRBV10-3 and TRBJ2-2, with D perhaps matching TRBD1 or TRBD2 (5 bases each). Trimming left V 2 bases short and J 3 bases short, with 10 bases between. Germline CDR1 and CDR2: ENHRY and SYGVKD. The length of the CDR3 is 15 residues. CDR3 DNA: TGTGCCATCAGTGAGACCGGGACGGACACCGGGGAGCTGTTTTTT. Translation gives CAISETGTDTGELFF.

V usage is TRBV6-1 and J usage is TRBJ2-5; 16 nucleotides align to TRBD2. V lost 8 bases, J lost 5 bases, and 2 bases stayed unmatched. The V gene's germline CDR1 is MNHNS and CDR2 SASEGT. This CDR3 region has 14 residues. CDR3 sequence: CASGTSGGAETQYF. In DNA, the CDR3 is TGTGCCAGCGGGACTAGCGGGGGGGCCGAGACCCAGTACTTC.

The rearrangement links TRBV10-1 to TRBJ1-1; D might be TRBD1 (6 bases). V was shortened by 0 bases and J by 0 bases, with 8 bases between the two germline ends. Germline V lookup: CDR1 WNHNN, CDR2 SYGVQD (reference sequence). This CDR3 is built from 15 residues. As DNA, the CDR3 is TGCGCCAGCAGTGAGTCGGGGGGCTTGAACACTGAAGCTTTCTTT. As protein: CASSESGGLNTEAFF.

The chain recombines TRBV5-6 with TRBJ2-4; D uncertain. Trimming pared 4 bases from V and 6 bases from J, leaving 14 bases between. The CDR3 is made up of 14 amino acids. Germline values: CDR1 SGHDT, CDR2 YYEEEE. CDR3 in DNA: TGTGCCAGCAGCCTGGCGCACAGTTCAAACATTCAGTACTTC. This translates into CASSLAHSSNIQYF.

As regards this clone: The same CDR3 also results from other DNA sequences found in this sample. The chain has TRBV19 and TRBJ1-1; D gene unclear. V was trimmed by 3 bases and J by 4 bases, leaving 3 bases between them. Germline values: CDR1 LNHDA, CDR2 SQIVND (reference sequence). The length of the CDR3 is 11 residues. CDR3 nucleotide sequence: TGTGCCAGTAGTATTGGCACTGAAGCTTTCTTT. It specifies CASSIGTEAFF.

CDR3 sequence: CASSYRGLHYGYTF. CDR3 in DNA: TGTGCCAGCAGTTACAGGGGGCTGCACTATGGCTACACCTTC. The V gene is TRBV6-5, the J gene TRBJ1-2; 7 bases agree with TRBD1. Trimming removed 2 bases from V and 3 bases from J; junction bases left unmatched: 3. Germline CDR1 is MNHEY and CDR2 is SVGAGI. The CDR3 spans 14 residues.

There are a few counts of this clone. The chain couples TRBV6-1 to TRBJ2-3; 12 bases map to TRBD2. CDR1 MNHNS and CDR2 SASEGT come from the germline V gene. With 2 bases clipped from V and 4 bases from J, the junction kept 1 base outside the gene matches. The CDR3 runs to 15 residues. The CDR3 spells CASSESSGGADTQYF. In DNA, the CDR3 is TGTGCCAGCAGTGAATCTAGCGGGGGGGCAGATACGCAGTATTTT.

The V and J genes are TRBV5-1 and TRBJ2-4; perhaps TRBD2 as D (6 bases). CDR3 length: 16 residues. The germline gives CDR1 SGHRS, CDR2 YFSETQ. Between the trimmed V and J ends, which lost 5 bases and 0 bases, there was a span of 15 bases. CDR3 nucleotides: TGCGCCAGCAGGGATAGCGGAGGCCTAGCCAAAAACATTCAGTACTTC. It is translated as CASRDSGGLAKNIQYF.

This sequence joins TRBV28 and TRBJ1-2; the match to TRBD1 covers 9 bases. Trimming at V came to 4 bases and at J to 7 bases, leaving 10 bases not matched to a gene. The germline gives CDR1 MDHEN, CDR2 SYDVKM. The CDR3 has 15 residues. The CDR3 here is CASSSPDRGFVGYTF. The CDR3 DNA reads as TGTGCCAGCAGTTCCCCGGACAGGGGATTCGTTGGCTACACCTTC.

This chain uses TRBV14 with TRBJ1-4; D is unresolved. This CDR3 spans 11 amino acids. Trimming stripped 3 bases from V and 8 bases from J, with 4 bases between. CDR1 is SGHDN and CDR2 is FVKESK in the germline V gene. The CDR3 spells CASSHGEKLFF. As DNA, the CDR3 is TGTGCCAGCAGCCATGGGGAAAAACTGTTTTTT. Combining the CDR3 with reference TRBV14 and TRBJ1-4 gives the whole variable domain EAGVTQFPSHSVIEKGQTVTLRCDPISGHDNLYWYRRVMGKEIKFLLHFVKESKQDESGMPNNRFLAERTGGTYSTLKVQPAELEDSGVYFCASSHGEKLFFGSGTQLSVL.